These 23 T cell receptor beta chains share one sample of origin, sequenced in a study of shared clonotypes between healthy human individuals. The data were produced by immunoSEQ multiplex PCR, yet TCRdb's version contains in-frame clones alone and is incomplete. The repertoire has more than 400,000 clones, around 95% of them found once; the top ten carry 0.05% to 0.07%. Material: naive CD4+ T cells sorted from blood. Regarding subset: CD45RA+ positively selected. These receptors were taken from a woman younger than 45 in good health.

This clone has just one count. The chain recombines TRBV28 with TRBJ2-4, with 7 nucleotides matching TRBD1. Germline V gives CDR1 MDHEN, CDR2 SYDVKM. The CDR3 runs to 15 residues. Trimming took 4 bases from V and 4 from J; bases not matched to a gene: 7. CDR3 DNA: TGTGCCAGCAGTTCATCCGGGACAGATAAAAACATTCAGTACTTC. This sequence encodes CASSSSGTDKNIQYF.

This rearrangement joins TRBV10-3 to TRBJ1-5; a weak D match, TRBD1 (5 bases). Per germline, CDR1 ENHRY and CDR2 SYGVKD. The CDR3 contains 13 residues. Trimming removed 4 bases from V and 6 bases from J, with 10 bases in between. The CDR3 DNA reads TGTGCCATCAGTGTATTGGGGACTCAGCCCCAGCATTTT. It codes for CAISVLGTQPQHF.

V gene TRBV7-2 combines with J gene TRBJ2-7, with 9 bases matching TRBD2. CDR1 is SGHTA and CDR2 is FQGNSA in the germline V gene. Trimming cost V 2 bases and J 1 base; bases outside gene matches: 6. CDR3 length equals 16 residues. The CDR3 DNA reads TGTGCCAGCAGCTTATCCTTAGCGGGAGCATCCTACGAGCAGTACTTC. Its protein product is CASSLSLAGASYEQYF.

V usage is TRBV27 and J usage is TRBJ2-2; a possible D gene is TRBD1 (6 bases). Looked up from germline, CDR1 is MNHEY and CDR2 is SMNVEV (reference sequence). Trimming took off 0 bases at V and 4 bases at J, with 9 bases between the two ends. This CDR3 contains 15 residues. Written as DNA, the CDR3 is TGTGCCAGCAGTTTATCTGGGGGCGGCACCGGGGAGCTGTTTTTT. It yields the protein CASSLSGGGTGELFF.

The rearrangement uses TRBV21-1 and TRBJ1-3. TRBV21-1 is a pseudogene locus. There are 17 residues in the CDR3. The DNA for the CDR3 is TGTGCCAGCAGCAAAGAGAGGGAACAGAGCTCTGGAAACACCATATATTTT. This gives the protein CASSKEREQSSGNTIYF.

The J gene is TRBJ2-3, the V gene TRBV28; 10 bases line up with TRBD2. There are 16 residues in the CDR3. The V segment lost 5 bases and the J segment 5 bases; nucleotides outside the gene matches: 10. Germline lookup yields CDR1 MDHEN and CDR2 SYDVKM. CDR3 protein: CASSERSGRAKDTQYF. In DNA, the CDR3 is TGTGCCAGCAGTGAGCGAAGCGGGAGGGCCAAAGATACGCAGTATTTT.

The genes are TRBV30 and TRBJ1-2; 7 bases agree with TRBD1. Trimming cost V 0 bases and J 0 bases; bases outside gene matches: 4. This CDR3 spans 15 amino acids. Germline V gene sequence: CDR1 GTSNPN, CDR2 SVGIG (reference sequence). The CDR3 DNA reads as TGTGCCTGGAGTGTAGCCGGGACAGCTAACTATGGCTACACCTTC. Its protein is CAWSVAGTANYGYTF.

The V call is TRBV5-1, the J call TRBJ1-5; D gene unclear. The V end lost 0 bases, the J end lost 0 bases, and 13 bases lay between the germline ends. This CDR3 contains 17 residues. The germline gives CDR1 SGHRS, CDR2 YFSETQ. CDR3 nucleotide sequence: TGCGCCAGCAGCTTGGACCGGCTGATCGATAGCAATCAGCCCCAGCATTTT. Encoded protein: CASSLDRLIDSNQPQHF.

The J gene is TRBJ1-1, the V gene TRBV5-1, with D unclear. Per germline, CDR1 SGHRS and CDR2 YFSETQ. With 0 bases removed from V and 1 base from J, the gap between germline ends came to 7 bases. The CDR3 length is 14 residues. The CDR3 here is CASSLERQNTEAFF. The CDR3 nucleotides read TGCGCCAGCAGCTTGGAGAGGCAGAACACTGAAGCTTTCTTT.

This clone has a single count. V gene TRBV19 combines with J gene TRBJ2-7, with 12 bases identical to TRBD2. V was pared by 4 bases and J by 1 base, with 2 bases of the junction left unmatched. Germline-derived CDR1 and CDR2 are LNHDA and SQIVND (reference sequence). The CDR3 runs 15 residues. CDR3 coding DNA: TGTGCCAGTAGTACCCTAGCGGGAGGGTCCTACGAGCAGTACTTC. Its translation: CASSTLAGGSYEQYF.

This clone was picked up one time. Other DNA sequences of this sample code for an identical CDR3. This chain joins TRBV7-3 and TRBJ1-3; D not resolved. Germline V gene lookup returns CDR1 SGHTA and CDR2 FQGTGA. The CDR3 covers 14 residues. Trimming took off 0 bases at V and 2 bases at J, with 5 bases between the two ends. CDR3 residues: CASSLTGTGNTIYF. The CDR3 coding sequence is TGTGCCAGCAGCTTAACTGGGACTGGAAACACCATATATTTT.

A word on this clone: This specimen includes other DNA sequences encoding the same CDR3. DNA of the CDR3: TGTGCCAGCTCACCGACTAGCGGACAAGAGACCCAGTACTTC. It encodes CASSPTSGQETQYF. This chain links TRBV18 with TRBJ2-5; 9 bases match TRBD2. J lost 2 bases, V lost 3 bases, and 1 base had no gene match. Germline assignment: CDR1 KGHSH and CDR2 LQKENI. The CDR3 has 14 amino acids.

The V gene is TRBV4-2, the J gene TRBJ2-1; the match to TRBD2 covers 7 bases. V shed 0 bases, J shed 6 bases, and the junction held 5 bases outside the gene matches. This CDR3 has 15 residues. The germline CDR1 and CDR2 sequences are LGHNA and YNFKEQ. CDR3 amino acids: CASSQELARVNEQFF. CDR3 in DNA: TGTGCCAGCAGCCAAGAACTAGCGAGAGTCAATGAGCAGTTCTTC.

The chain joins TRBV6-1 to TRBJ1-2, with D perhaps matching TRBD1 (6 bases). Trimming took 1 base from V and 8 from J, leaving 14 bases between them. Germline V CDR1 and CDR2: MNHNS, SASEGT. The CDR3 is 14 residues long. The CDR3 reads CASSEERGGHGYTF. The CDR3 DNA reads TGTGCCAGCAGTGAAGAAAGAGGGGGGCACGGCTACACCTTC.

The chain links TRBV19 to TRBJ1-4, with 7 bases that match TRBD1. The germline V gene has CDR1 LNHDA and CDR2 SQIVND (reference sequence). This CDR3 spans 16 amino acids. Losses at the gene ends were 7 bases for V and 2 bases for J; bases not matched to a gene: 10. The CDR3 region has the DNA TGTGCCAGTACCGATAGAGCGGGACAGACTAATGAAAAACTGTTTTTT. Its protein is CASTDRAGQTNEKLFF.

The chain couples TRBV19 to TRBJ2-1; the D gene is possibly TRBD1 (6 bases). The V and J ends lost 5 bases and 12 bases respectively, with 17 bases between them. The CDR3 loop spans 13 amino acids. Germline-derived CDR1 and CDR2 are LNHDA and SQIVND (reference sequence). The DNA for the CDR3 is TGTGCCAGTAGTTTAGGGGGAGAGATCGCGCAGTTCTTC. Translating it yields CASSLGGEIAQFF.

The J gene is TRBJ1-2, the V gene TRBV2; 7 positions agree with TRBD1. V lost 5 bases, J lost 4 bases, and 7 bases stayed unmatched. This CDR3 region has 14 residues. CDR1 is SNHLY and CDR2 is FYNNEI in the germline V gene. The CDR3 DNA follows: TGTGCCAGCAGTACGAACAGGGGCACCTATGGCTACACCTTC. Residues: CASSTNRGTYGYTF.

This chain uses TRBV21-1 with TRBJ2-7; the table's D call, TRBD2, was not checked against the DNA. TRBV21-1 is listed as a pseudogene. The length of the CDR3 is 15 residues. CDR3 amino acids: CASSVAREPDMEQYF. CDR3 bases: TGTGCCAGCAGCGTGGCCCGGGAACCCGACATGGAGCAGTACTTC.

The chain has TRBV7-9 and TRBJ2-4, with D possibly matching TRBD1 (6 bases). CDR1 is SEHNR and CDR2 is FQNEAQ in the germline V gene (reference sequence). Trimming removed 0 bases at V and 10 bases at J, with 10 bases between. The CDR3 loop spans 13 amino acids. The CDR3: CASSLAGADIQYF. The DNA for the CDR3 is TGTGCCAGCAGCTTAGCGGGGGCAGATATTCAGTACTTC.

V gene TRBV21-1 combines with J gene TRBJ2-1; no check of the table's D call, TRBD1, against the DNA was made. TRBV21-1 is a documented pseudogene. This CDR3 comprises 14 residues. As DNA, the CDR3 is TGTGCCAGCAGCCGCGTGACAGGGACAGATGAGCAGTTCTTC. Translation gives CASSRVTGTDEQFF.

The CDR3 bases are TGTGCCAGCAGTGGCGCTCCCGTGATGAGGACTGAAGCTTTCTTT. Translated: CASSGAPVMRTEAFF. V usage is TRBV28 and J usage is TRBJ1-1; no clear D. The germline V gene has CDR1 MDHEN and CDR2 SYDVKM. Trimming removed 5 bases at V and 5 bases at J, with 18 bases between. The CDR3 is made up of 15 amino acids.

Concerning this clone itself: Different DNA sequences within this sample yield the same CDR3. The chain joins TRBV5-1 to TRBJ2-3; 8 bases line up with TRBD1. CDR3 length equals 15 residues. In germline, CDR1 is SGHRS, CDR2 YFSETQ. The trim removed 4 bases at V and 1 base at J, leaving 5 bases unmatched. Written as DNA, the CDR3 is TGCGCCAGCAGCCTCGGACAGGGAGGCACAGATACGCAGTATTTT. Residues: CASSLGQGGTDTQYF.

This clone was observed once. The CDR3 region has the DNA TGTGCCAGCAGTTGGGGGGGGACAGGGGGCGGCGAGCAGTACTTC. This gives the protein CASSWGGTGGGEQYF. The chain combines TRBV27 with TRBJ2-7; 12 bases agree with TRBD1. The CDR3 consists of 15 residues. Germline loops: CDR1 MNHEY, CDR2 SMNVEV (reference sequence). After removal of 4 bases from V and 6 bases from J, the junction contained 7 bases not matched to a gene.